This TCR beta chain emerged from a study of T cell responses to AZD1222 COVID-19 vaccine. Overall study results and limits: Unmutated variant regions are reportedly the target of nearly half of TCRs that are spike-specific.

A note on this clone: Its antigen is unidentified.

Assay used: immunoSEQ multiplex PCR; TCRdb lists only in-frame clones, some missing. The sample carries some 180,000 clones, approximately 90% recorded once. This TCR derives from an adult who received the AZD1222 COVID-19 vaccine. The sequenced sample was peripheral blood, obtained 28 days after the second AZD1222 dose.

CDR3 region: CASRQSNQPQHF. In nucleotides, the CDR3 is TGTGCCAGCAGGCAAAGCAATCAGCCCCAGCATTTT. V usage is TRBV12-3 or TRBV12-4 and J usage is TRBJ1-5; D gene ambiguous. The CDR3 covers 12 residues. The germline V and J ends were trimmed by 6 bases and 1 base, with 4 bases remaining between them.